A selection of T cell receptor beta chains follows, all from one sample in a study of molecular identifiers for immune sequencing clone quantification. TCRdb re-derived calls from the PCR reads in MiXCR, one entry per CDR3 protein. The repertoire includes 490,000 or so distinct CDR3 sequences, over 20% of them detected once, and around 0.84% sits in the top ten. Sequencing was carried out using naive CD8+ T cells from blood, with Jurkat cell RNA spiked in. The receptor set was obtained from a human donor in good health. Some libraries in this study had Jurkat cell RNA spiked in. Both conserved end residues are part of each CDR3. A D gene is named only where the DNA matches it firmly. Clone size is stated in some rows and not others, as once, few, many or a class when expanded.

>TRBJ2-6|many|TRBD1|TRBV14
CASSTPGQGPSGANVLTF
TGTGCCAGCAGCACACCGGGACAGGGTCCCTCTGGGGCCAACGTCCTGACTTTC
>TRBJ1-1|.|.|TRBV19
CASSIAGAGDTEAFF
TGTGCCAGTAGTATCGCGGGGGCCGGCGACACTGAAGCTTTCTTT
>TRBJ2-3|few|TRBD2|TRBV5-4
CASSLLGLAGGPRTDTQYF
TGTGCCAGCAGCTTGCTCGGTTTAGCGGGAGGGCCACGCACAGATACGCAGTATTTT
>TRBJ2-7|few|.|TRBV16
CASSLSQAQGEQYF
TGTGCCAGCAGCCTATCCCAGGCACAGGGCGAGCAGTACTTC
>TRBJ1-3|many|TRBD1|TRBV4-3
CASSQSPDREFGNTIYF
TGCGCCAGCAGCCAAAGTCCGGACAGGGAGTTTGGAAACACCATATATTTT
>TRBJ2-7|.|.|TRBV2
CASSHLPTDSPYEQYF
TGTGCCAGCAGTCATCTACCGACAGATTCTCCCTACGAGCAGTACTTC
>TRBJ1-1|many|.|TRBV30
CAWSANLAEAFF
TGTGCCTGGAGTGCTAATCTCGCTGAAGCTTTCTTT
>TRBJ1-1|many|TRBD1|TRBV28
CASSLRTGLVAFF
TGTGCCAGCAGCCTGAGGACAGGGTTAGTGGCTTTCTTT
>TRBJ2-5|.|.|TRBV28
CASRPDGSKETQYF
TGTGCCAGCAGACCCGACGGTTCCAAAGAGACCCAGTACTTC
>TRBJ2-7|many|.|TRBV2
CASSPSVGGLGEQYF
TGTGCCAGCAGTCCCTCGGTGGGGGGGCTCGGCGAGCAGTACTTC
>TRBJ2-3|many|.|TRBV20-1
CSALEVTDTQYF
TGCAGTGCTCTCGAGGTCACAGATACGCAGTATTTT
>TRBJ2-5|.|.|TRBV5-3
CANSLTEGARGETQYF
TGTGCCAACAGCTTGACTGAGGGGGCGCGGGGGGAGACCCAGTACTTC
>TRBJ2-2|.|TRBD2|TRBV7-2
CASSLEEWASGGVRTGELFF
TGTGCCAGCAGCTTAGAAGAGTGGGCTAGCGGGGGGGTCCGCACCGGGGAGCTGTTTTTT
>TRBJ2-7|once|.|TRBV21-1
CASSKARREQYF
TGTGCCAGCAGCAAGGCGAGGCGGGAGCAGTACTTC
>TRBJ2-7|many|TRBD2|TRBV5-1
CASRPSPGLAASESYEQYF
TGCGCCAGCAGGCCCTCCCCGGGACTAGCGGCCTCGGAGTCCTACGAGCAGTACTTC
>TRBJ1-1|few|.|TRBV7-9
CASSWGAKMNTEAFF
TGTGCCAGCAGCTGGGGGGCGAAGATGAACACTGAAGCTTTCTTT
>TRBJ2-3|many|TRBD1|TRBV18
CASSPSGTGGTDTQYF
TGTGCCAGCTCACCATCCGGGACAGGGGGCACAGATACGCAGTATTTT
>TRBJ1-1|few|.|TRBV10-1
CASSGHLNTEAFF
TGCGCCAGCAGTGGACATCTAAACACTGAAGCTTTCTTT
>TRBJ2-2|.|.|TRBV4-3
CASSQDLGGGARDTGELFF
TGCGCCAGCAGCCAAGATCTTGGAGGGGGGGCGCGTGACACCGGGGAGCTGTTTTTT
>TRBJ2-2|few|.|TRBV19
CASTRAPGELFF
TGTGCCAGTACCCGTGCGCCCGGGGAGCTGTTTTTT
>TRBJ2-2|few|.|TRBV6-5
CASSYSLVRALNTGELFF
TGTGCCAGCAGTTACTCGTTGGTTAGGGCCCTGAACACCGGGGAGCTGTTTTTT
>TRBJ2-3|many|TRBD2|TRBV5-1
CASSLTLAGVKDTQYF
TGCGCCAGCAGCTTAACTCTAGCGGGGGTCAAGGATACGCAGTATTTT
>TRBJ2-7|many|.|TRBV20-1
CSARDILYYEQYF
TGCAGTGCTAGAGATATACTCTACTACGAGCAGTACTTC
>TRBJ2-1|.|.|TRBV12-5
CASGFLGHNNERFF
TGTGCTAGTGGTTTCCTAGGACATAACAATGAGCGGTTCTTC
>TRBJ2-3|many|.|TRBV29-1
CSVEVRQGGSTDTQYF
TGCAGCGTTGAAGTGCGGCAGGGGGGGAGCACAGATACGCAGTATTTT
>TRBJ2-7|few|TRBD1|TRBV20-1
CSARGDRGPARYEQYF
TGCAGTGCTAGAGGGGACAGGGGGCCGGCACGCTACGAGCAGTACTTC
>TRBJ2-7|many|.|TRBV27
CASSWTATYEQYF
TGTGCCAGCAGCTGGACAGCCACCTACGAGCAGTACTTC
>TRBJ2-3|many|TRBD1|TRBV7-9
CASSSTGDPTDTQYF
TGTGCCAGCAGCTCTACAGGGGACCCCACAGATACGCAGTATTTT
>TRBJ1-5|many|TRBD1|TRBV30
CAWSPGTGSQPQHF
TGTGCCTGGAGTCCCGGGACAGGGAGTCAGCCCCAGCATTTT
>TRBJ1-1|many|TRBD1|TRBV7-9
CASSSGQGAAFF
TGTGCCAGCAGCTCAGGACAGGGGGCAGCTTTCTTT
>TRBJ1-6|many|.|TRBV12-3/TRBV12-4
CASSLIGTPTSPLHF
TGTGCCAGCAGTTTGATTGGGACACCCACTTCACCCCTCCACTTT
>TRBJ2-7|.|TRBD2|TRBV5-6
CASSLGSLAGVEYEQCF
TGTGCCAGCAGCTTGGGTAGCCTAGCGGGAGTAGAGTACGAGCAGTGCTTC
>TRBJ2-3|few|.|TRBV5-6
CASSFYADTQYF
TGTGCCAGCAGCTTTTACGCAGATACGCAGTATTTT
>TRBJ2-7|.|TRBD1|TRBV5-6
CASSAGPGQRYEQYF
TGTGCCAGCAGCGCAGGCCCGGGACAGAGATACGAGCAGTACTTC
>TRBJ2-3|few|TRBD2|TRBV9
CASSVYLAGGADTQYF
TGTGCCAGCAGCGTCTACTTAGCGGGGGGAGCAGATACGCAGTATTTT
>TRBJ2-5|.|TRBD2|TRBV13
CASSQEDRVERGRETQYF
TGTGCCAGCAGCCAGGAGGATAGGGTTGAGCGGGGCCGAGAGACCCAGTACTTC
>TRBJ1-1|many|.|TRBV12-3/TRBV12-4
CASSLPPTEAFF
TGTGCCAGCAGTTTACCCCCCACTGAAGCTTTCTTT
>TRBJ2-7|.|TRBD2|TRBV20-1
CSAASGMNSYEQYF
TGCAGTGCGGCTAGCGGAATGAACTCCTACGAGCAGTACTTC
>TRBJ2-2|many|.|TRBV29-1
CSAGQAGLAGELFF
TGCAGCGCCGGGCAGGCGGGACTGGCCGGGGAGCTGTTTTTT